The 30 T cell receptor beta chains presented below share a single source sample, sequenced in a study of shared clonotypes between healthy human individuals (TCRdb year 2020). CD8 naive samples consisted of CD45RO-negative cells that were positively selected for CCR7, yielding a CD45RA+CCR7+ population without TemRA cells. Library preparation employed the immunoSEQ multiplex PCR assay. TCRdb re-hosts the immuneACCESS table, in-frame sequences only. Its copies lack some clones; in the studies checked, an unresolved V gene accounts for under half of them, and the cause for the rest is not known. Within this sample are millions of clones, with just over 90% of them counted one time only. Together, the top ten hold more than 1.5% of the sample. Input material: naive CD8+ T cells from PBMCs. This specimen's cell subset or site label, interpreted: CD45RA+CCR7+. These receptors were collected from a young man in good health. Some clones in this sample may be carry-over from other donors' samples.

The V gene is TRBV7-9, the J gene TRBJ2-1, with a tentative D call TRBD2 (6 bases). V lost 3 bases and J lost 8, with 11 bases in between. This CDR3 is built from 13 residues. Germline V lookup: CDR1 SEHNR, CDR2 FQNEAQ (reference sequence). The CDR3 nucleotides read TGTGCCAGCAGCTTCGGGGGAGTGTATGAGCAGTTCTTC. As protein: CASSFGGVYEQFF.

This chain links TRBV4-1 with TRBJ1-5, with D unresolved. This CDR3 is 19 amino acids long. The germline V gene encodes CDR1 MGHRA and CDR2 YSYEKL. Trimming shortened V by 0 bases and J by 1 base, and 19 bases separated the two germline ends. Here the CDR3 reads CASSQEGIFGDPSNQPQHF. The CDR3 DNA follows: TGCGCCAGCAGCCAAGAGGGGATATTCGGGGATCCCAGCAATCAGCCCCAGCATTTT.

The rearrangement joins TRBV7-2 to TRBJ2-2; the match to TRBD1 covers 7 bases. The germline CDR1 and CDR2 sequences are SGHTA and FQGNSA. V shed 7 bases and J 2 bases; nucleotides not matched to a gene: 10. This CDR3 has 16 residues. The CDR3 spells CASNSRGQRNTGELFF. CDR3 nucleotide sequence: TGTGCCAGCAACAGTAGGGGACAGAGAAACACCGGGGAGCTGTTTTTT.

V is TRBV2 and J is TRBJ1-2; D gene ambiguous. This CDR3 spans 16 amino acids. The V and J ends lost 7 bases and 4 bases respectively, with 22 bases between them. The germline V gene has CDR1 SNHLY and CDR2 FYNNEI. The CDR3 bases are TGTGCCAGCATCCCAGAGTACCGGGTCCCAACCTATGGCTACACCTTC. This encodes CASIPEYRVPTYGYTF. The entire variable domain, with the rest obtained from reference TRBV2 and TRBJ1-2, is as follows: EPEVTQTPSHQVTQMGQEVILRCVPISNHLYFYWYRQILGQKVEFLVSFYNNEISEKSEIFDDQFSVERPDGSNFTLKIRSTKLEDSAMYFCASIPEYRVPTYGYTFGSGTRLTVV.

The chain links TRBV6-5 to TRBJ1-4; 7 nucleotides agree with TRBD1. Germline CDR1 reads MNHEY; CDR2 reads SVGAGI. V shed 1 base, J shed 8 bases, and the junction held 4 bases outside the gene matches. The CDR3 is 14 amino acids. The CDR3, as DNA: TGTGCCAGCAGTTACTATCAGGGGGAGGAAAAACTGTTTTTT. This gives the protein CASSYYQGEEKLFF.

The CDR3 DNA sequence: TGCAGCGTTGAGCAGCATCGGGACTATCCGGGGGAGCAGTACTTC. Translating it yields CSVEQHRDYPGEQYF. The chain is built from TRBV29-1 and TRBJ2-7; TRBD2 matches at 7 bases. The CDR3 is made up of 15 amino acids. Per the germline V gene, CDR1 is SQVTM and CDR2 is ANQGSEA. Trimming at V came to 3 bases and at J to 7 bases, leaving 15 bases not matched to a gene.

CDR3 sequence reads: CASSSGPLQGQPQHF. The DNA of the CDR3 is TGTGCCAGCAGCTCAGGGCCTCTCCAAGGACAGCCCCAGCATTTT. The chain employs TRBV7-9 and TRBJ1-5, with D perhaps matching TRBD1 (5 bases). V was shortened by 4 bases and J by 7 bases, with 17 bases between the two germline ends. From germline, CDR1 is SEHNR and CDR2 FQNEAQ (reference sequence). The CDR3 covers 15 residues. Filled out from reference TRBV7-9 and TRBJ1-5, the complete variable domain reads DTGVSQNPRHKITKRGQNVTFRCDPISEHNRLYWYRQTLGQGPEFLTYFQNEAQLEKSRLLSDRFSAERPKGSFSTLEIQRTEQGDSAMYLCASSSGPLQGQPQHFGDGTRLSIL.

The count of this clone is one. The genes are TRBV19 and TRBJ2-2, with D perhaps TRBD1 (6 bases). There are 17 residues in the CDR3. Per germline, CDR1 LNHDA and CDR2 SQIVND (reference sequence). The V end lost 0 bases, the J end lost 0 bases, and 11 bases lay between the germline ends. The CDR3: CASSIDLGATNTGELFF. The DNA for the CDR3 is TGTGCCAGTAGTATAGACTTGGGGGCGACGAACACCGGGGAGCTGTTTTTT.

As to this clone: Other DNA sequences from this sample encode an identical CDR3 as well. The V call is TRBV15, the J call TRBJ1-1; D gene ambiguous. Germline CDR1 and CDR2: LNHNV and YYDKDF (reference sequence). The V end lost 0 bases, the J end lost 5 bases, and 10 bases lay between the germline ends. The CDR3 extends over 14 amino acids. In DNA form, the CDR3 reads TGTGCCACCAGCAGAGATAGGGTGGGAACTGAAGCTTTCTTT. Translation gives CATSRDRVGTEAFF.

The gene calls are TRBV5-5 and TRBJ1-4, with 7 bases identical to TRBD1. V was clipped by 3 bases and J by 8 bases; unmatched bases: 7. Germline V gene sequence: CDR1 SGHKS, CDR2 YYEKEE (reference sequence). CDR3 length: 14 residues. CDR3 in DNA: TGTGCCAGCAGCTATGACAGGGTGGAGGAAAAACTGTTTTTT. This sequence encodes CASSYDRVEEKLFF.

V usage is TRBV7-9 and J usage is TRBJ2-3, with D tentatively TRBD2 (5 bases). CDR3 size: 16 residues. Trimming pared 5 bases from V and 4 bases from J, leaving 19 bases between. The germline V gene encodes CDR1 SEHNR and CDR2 FQNEAQ (reference sequence). CDR3 coding DNA: TGTGCCAGCAGCGGTAGTTTGGTGAGGGTCCCAGATACGCAGTATTTT. It specifies CASSGSLVRVPDTQYF.

The V gene is TRBV28, the J gene TRBJ1-1, with 7 bases fitting TRBD1. This CDR3 comprises 15 residues. Germline CDR1 and CDR2: MDHEN and SYDVKM. V lost 6 bases and J lost 4; bases outside the gene matches: 11. Written as DNA, the CDR3 is TGTGCCAGCAGGCGTCCGACAGGGAGGGGCACTGAAGCTTTCTTT. This translates into CASRRPTGRGTEAFF.

J is TRBJ2-1 and V is TRBV7-8; D is unresolved. V was clipped by 2 bases and J by 0 bases, with 8 bases between them. CDR1 and CDR2 (germline): SGHVS, FQNEAQ. CDR3 size: 15 residues. The CDR3 loop is CASSLPLSSYNEQFF. The CDR3 DNA reads TGTGCCAGCAGCTTACCGCTGAGCTCCTACAATGAGCAGTTCTTC.

V and J are TRBV11-2 and TRBJ1-4; D possibly corresponds to TRBD1 (5 bases). The V gene lost 4 bases and the J gene lost 0 bases, with 12 bases spanning the gap. The CDR3 has 16 residues. Looked up from germline, CDR1 is SGHAT and CDR2 is FQNNGV. The DNA for the CDR3 is TGTGCCAGCAGCTACTCGGGGGGGGCAACTAATGAAAAACTGTTTTTT. This codes for CASSYSGGATNEKLFF.

This clone was recorded once. At the DNA level, this CDR3 is encoded by other sequences in the same sample as well. The chain recombines TRBV5-1 with TRBJ1-1; TRBD1 might be the D (6 bases). CDR3 length equals 14 residues. The germline V gene encodes CDR1 SGHRS and CDR2 YFSETQ. Between the trimmed V and J ends, which lost 0 bases and 5 bases, there was a span of 11 bases. The CDR3 is CASSLAGGGTEAFF. The DNA of the CDR3 is TGCGCCAGCAGCTTGGCCGGGGGCGGAACTGAAGCTTTCTTT.

The CDR3 sequence is CASSREGGGEQYF. The CDR3 bases are TGCGCCAGCAGCCGAGAAGGTGGGGGCGAGCAGTACTTC. This chain joins TRBV4-1 and TRBJ2-7; TRBD1 or TRBD2 may be the D gene (5 bases each). This CDR3 is 13 amino acids long. V was clipped by 4 bases and J by 6 bases, with 13 bases between them. Germline lookup yields CDR1 MGHRA and CDR2 YSYEKL.

V is TRBV7-2 and J is TRBJ2-1, with TRBD1 matching over 8 bases. CDR3 length: 15 residues. From germline, CDR1 is SGHTA and CDR2 FQGNSA. Losses at the gene ends were 6 bases for V and 4 bases for J; bases not matched to a gene: 8. The CDR3 loop is CASSSGQGTYNEQFF. The DNA of the CDR3 is TGTGCCAGCAGTTCCGGACAGGGAACTTACAATGAGCAGTTCTTC.

The chain recombines TRBV9 with TRBJ2-7; D remains ambiguous. V lost 0 bases, J lost 6 bases, and 19 bases lay in between. Germline V gene sequence: CDR1 SGDLS, CDR2 YYNGEE. The CDR3 totals 16 residues. The CDR3 DNA follows: TGTGCCAGCAGCGTAGAAGGAAGCTACATGATGAGCGAGCAGTACTTC. Amino acid sequence: CASSVEGSYMMSEQYF.

J is TRBJ1-2 and V is TRBV7-9; weak D call: TRBD1 (6 bases). In germline, CDR1 is SEHNR, CDR2 FQNEAQ (reference sequence). This CDR3 spans 15 amino acids. Trimming cost V 0 bases and J 1 base, with 9 bases left between them. CDR3 nucleotide sequence: TGTGCCAGCAGCTTAGCAGGACAGATTAACTATGGCTACACCTTC. Protein product: CASSLAGQINYGYTF.

The chain couples TRBV7-9 to TRBJ2-5; possibly TRBD1 or TRBD2 for D (6 bases each). The closer fit of TRBJ2-7 to the DNA end suggests the J call may be wrong. The CDR3 covers 15 residues. Germline values: CDR1 SEHNR, CDR2 FQNEAQ (reference sequence). The CDR3 protein is CASSLLQGGRYEQYF. The DNA for the CDR3 is TGTGCCAGCAGCTTACTACAGGGAGGCAGGTACGAGCAGTACTTC.

V and J are TRBV14 and TRBJ2-7, with 8 positions matching TRBD1. After removal of 3 bases from V and 6 bases from J, the junction contained 10 bases not matched to a gene. The CDR3 is made up of 15 amino acids. CDR1 is SGHDN, CDR2 FVKESK, per germline. CDR3 in DNA: TGTGCCAGCAGCCAGCGTAGGACAGGGAAGGGCGAGCAGTACTTC. Translated, it gives CASSQRRTGKGEQYF.

The J gene is TRBJ2-3, the V gene TRBV7-7; the D is unclear. CDR1 is SSHAT, CDR2 FNYEAQ, per germline (reference sequence). Trimming removed 5 bases from V and 1 base from J, with 7 bases in between. This CDR3 comprises 13 residues. CDR3 sequence: CASSPGRTDTQYF. CDR3 DNA sequence: TGTGCCAGCAGCCCAGGACGCACAGATACGCAGTATTTT.

The chain's CDR3 is CASSLRTGVSGEQYF. CDR3 DNA sequence: TGTGCCAGCAGCTTACGGACAGGGGTTTCCGGAGAGCAGTACTTC. The chain couples TRBV7-9 to TRBJ2-7, with 9 bases matching TRBD1. The junction had 9 bases not matched to a gene; V was cut back by 2 bases and J by 7 bases. Looked up from germline, CDR1 is SEHNR and CDR2 is FQNEAQ (reference sequence). CDR3 length equals 15 residues.

The chain joins TRBV7-9 to TRBJ2-1; no clear D gene. V was trimmed by 5 bases and J by 4 bases, leaving 18 bases between them. Germline V gene lookup returns CDR1 SEHNR and CDR2 FQNEAQ (reference sequence). This CDR3 is built from 16 residues. The chain's CDR3 is CASSPLTSRHYNEQFF. In DNA form, the CDR3 reads TGTGCCAGCAGCCCACTCACGTCCCGGCATTACAATGAGCAGTTCTTC.

The V call is TRBV9, the J call TRBJ2-2, with D uncertain. Germline V CDR1 and CDR2: SGDLS, YYNGEE. The CDR3 is 14 amino acids. Deletions cut 0 bases from V and 3 bases from J, with 6 bases between. The CDR3 region is CASSVGDYTGELFF. The CDR3 coding sequence is TGTGCCAGCAGCGTAGGCGATTACACCGGGGAGCTGTTTTTT.

The CDR3: CASSRTGVNTGELFF. DNA for the CDR3: TGCGCCAGCAGCCGGACAGGGGTTAACACCGGGGAGCTGTTTTTT. The chain combines TRBV4-3 with TRBJ2-2, with TRBD1 identical over 9 bases. Trimming cost V 4 bases and J 2 bases; bases outside gene matches: 2. Germline lookup yields CDR1 LGHNA and CDR2 YSLEER. CDR3 length: 15 amino acids.

This rearrangement joins TRBV28 to TRBJ2-5; no clear D gene. The CDR3 runs 17 residues. V was shortened by 2 bases and J by 0 bases, with 16 bases between the two germline ends. Germline V gene sequence: CDR1 MDHEN, CDR2 SYDVKM. Here the CDR3 reads CASSLGVSYPYQETQYF. The DNA of the CDR3 is TGTGCCAGCAGTTTAGGGGTCTCCTACCCGTACCAAGAGACCCAGTACTTC.

V and J are TRBV7-2 and TRBJ1-2; 8 bases are shared with TRBD1. This CDR3 region has 16 residues. V lost 3 bases to trimming and J lost 2 bases; unmatched junction nucleotides: 8. Germline V lookup: CDR1 SGHTA, CDR2 FQGNSA. The DNA for the CDR3 is TGTGCCAGCAGCTTGACAGGGGCGACACTAAACTATGGCTACACCTTC. Its translation: CASSLTGATLNYGYTF.

The chain employs TRBV10-1 and TRBJ2-2, with D unresolved. Germline V gene sequence: CDR1 WNHNN, CDR2 SYGVQD (reference sequence). The CDR3 length is 16 residues. V shed 4 bases and J shed 4 bases, with 16 bases lying between them. CDR3 in amino acids: CASSGVGFASTGELFF. The DNA of the CDR3 is TGCGCCAGCAGTGGGGTGGGATTCGCGAGCACCGGGGAGCTGTTTTTT.

The chain is built from TRBV7-9 and TRBJ2-1, with a weak D call TRBD1 (6 bases). The ends were cut back, 5 bases at V and 3 bases at J, with 17 bases in the middle. From germline, CDR1 is SEHNR and CDR2 FQNEAQ (reference sequence). The CDR3 loop spans 16 amino acids. The CDR3 region has the DNA TGTGCCAGCAGCCAAGGGGGTCCCCCCCACTACAATGAGCAGTTCTTC. This gives the protein CASSQGGPPHYNEQFF.